This T cell receptor (beta chain) appears in the sequencing data of a study of cytomegalovirus exposure and HLA in healthy donors. In the study overall: Around 180 million T cells yielded 117 million unique TCR beta sequences in earlier analysis.

Points from the study as a whole: Most TCR sequences showed up rarely, but some public TCRs showed up in many donors.

Trimming took off 1 base at V and 9 bases at J, with 10 bases between the two ends. Germline loops: CDR1 KGHSH, CDR2 LQKENI. The CDR3 is 13 residues long. The PCR employed 60 Vbeta primers together with 13 Jbeta primers. TCRdb's copy holds only in-frame clones and misses some; the assay was immunoSEQ multiplex PCR. The table records around 140,000 clones, around 73% of them present only once. For this clone: Its antigen is unidentified.

The sequence came from a female donor in good health and CMV-seronegative. Material: PBMCs. The V and J genes are TRBV18 and TRBJ2-1; a weak D match, TRBD2 (5 bases). The CDR3 here is CASSPRPEGEQFF. DNA of the CDR3: TGTGCCAGCTCACCACGACCAGAGGGTGAGCAGTTCTTC.